This TCR beta chain originates from a study of T cells after yellow fever vaccination. Study summary: Preparation of fractions with low cell numbers was performed using SMART-Seq v4 Ultra Low Input.

In its sample, this clonotype was seen many times. What it binds is not known. This CDR3 contains 16 residues. Germline CDR1 is SGHAT and CDR2 is FQDESV (reference sequence). Between the trimmed V and J ends, which lost 5 bases and 0 bases, there was a span of 16 bases. Study-wide results and limits: Reappearance after the booster was observed for most primary-vaccination clones (about 97% CD4, about 91% CD8). Researchers noted that a small share of clonotypes showed up in both CD4 and CD8 compartments.

5'RACE template switching produced TCR cDNA carrying a universal primer site and UMIs. TCRdb independently ran MiXCR on the 5' RACE reads; one entry per CDR3 protein. The sample lists 250,000 or so distinct CDR3 sequences, approximately 3.5% occurring once. The sequencing here drew on PBMCs, taken 15 days after the yellow fever booster vaccination. The clonotype comes from a man aged 18-30 years who received the YFV17D yellow fever vaccine. The V call is TRBV11-1, the J call TRBJ1-1; TRBD1 is a possible D gene (6 bases). In DNA, the CDR3 is TGTGCCAGCAGCCGGGGGGCGGGAGCCTTGAACACTGAAGCTTTCTTT. This gives the protein CASSRGAGALNTEAFF.